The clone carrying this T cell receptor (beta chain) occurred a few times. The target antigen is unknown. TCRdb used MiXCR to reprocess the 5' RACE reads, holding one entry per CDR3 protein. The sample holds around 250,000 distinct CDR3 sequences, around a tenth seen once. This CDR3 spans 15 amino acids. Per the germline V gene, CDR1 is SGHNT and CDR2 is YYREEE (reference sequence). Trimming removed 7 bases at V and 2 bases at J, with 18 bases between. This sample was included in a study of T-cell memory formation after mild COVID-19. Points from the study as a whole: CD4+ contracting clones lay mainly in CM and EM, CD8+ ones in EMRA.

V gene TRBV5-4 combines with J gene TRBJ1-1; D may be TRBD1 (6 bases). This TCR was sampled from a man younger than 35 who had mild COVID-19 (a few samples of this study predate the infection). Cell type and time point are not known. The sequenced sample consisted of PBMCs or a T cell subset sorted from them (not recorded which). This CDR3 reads CASYDGHGGNTEAFF. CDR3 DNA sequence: TGTGCCAGCTATGATGGGCATGGGGGCAACACTGAAGCTTTCTTT.